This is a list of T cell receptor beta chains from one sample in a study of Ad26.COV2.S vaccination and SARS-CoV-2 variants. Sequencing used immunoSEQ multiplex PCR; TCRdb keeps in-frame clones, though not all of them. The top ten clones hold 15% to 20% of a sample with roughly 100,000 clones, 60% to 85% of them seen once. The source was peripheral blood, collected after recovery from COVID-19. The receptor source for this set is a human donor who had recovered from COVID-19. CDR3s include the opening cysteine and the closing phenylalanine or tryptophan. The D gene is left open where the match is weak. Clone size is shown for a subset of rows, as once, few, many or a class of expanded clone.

CDR3nt: TGTGCCAGCAGCTTAGATCGTCCAGTGATATCTAACTATGGCTACACCTTC
CDR3aa: CASSLDRPVISNYGYTF
v_gene: TRBV7-2
d_gene: NA
len: 17
j_gene: TRBJ1-2
abundance: many

CDR3nt: TGTGCCAGCAGTTCTACAGGGTTAAGCTCCTACGAGCAGTACTTC
CDR3aa: CASSSTGLSSYEQYF
v_gene: TRBV28
d_gene: NA
len: 15
j_gene: TRBJ2-7
abundance: NA

CDR3nt: TGTGCCTGGAAAAGAGGGGTGGGCTACACCTTC
CDR3aa: CAWKRGVGYTF
v_gene: TRBV30
d_gene: NA
len: 11
j_gene: TRBJ1-2
abundance: NA

CDR3nt: TGTGCCAGCAGCAAAGGCGGTCAGGTTAACTCACCCCTCCACTTT
CDR3aa: CASSKGGQVNSPLHF
v_gene: TRBV21-1
d_gene: NA
len: 15
j_gene: TRBJ1-6
abundance: NA

CDR3nt: TGTGCCAGCAGCACCGGGACAGGGTCTAGACAGCCCCAGCATTTT
CDR3aa: CASSTGTGSRQPQHF
v_gene: TRBV9
d_gene: TRBD1
len: 15
j_gene: TRBJ1-5
abundance: NA

CDR3nt: TGCGCCAGTGACAGGGGCGATAACTATGGCTACACCTTC
CDR3aa: CASDRGDNYGYTF
v_gene: TRBV5-1
d_gene: TRBD1
len: 13
j_gene: TRBJ1-2
abundance: NA

CDR3nt: TGCAGTGCTAGTTTGGGGCAGGGGGTTGGCTACACCTTC
CDR3aa: CSASLGQGVGYTF
v_gene: TRBV20-1
d_gene: TRBD1
len: 13
j_gene: TRBJ1-2
abundance: NA

CDR3nt: TGTGCCAGCAGTGAATTGATGGGAGATACGCAGTATTTT
CDR3aa: CASSELMGDTQYF
v_gene: TRBV2
d_gene: NA
len: 13
j_gene: TRBJ2-3
abundance: NA

CDR3nt: TGTGCCAGCAGCTTCGATGGACAGGGGAAATATTTT
CDR3aa: CASSFDGQGKYF
v_gene: TRBV7-9
d_gene: TRBD1
len: 12
j_gene: TRBJ1-5
abundance: NA

CDR3nt: TGTGCCTGGAAAGGGCCGAACACCGGGGAGCTGTTTTTT
CDR3aa: CAWKGPNTGELFF
v_gene: TRBV30
d_gene: NA
len: 13
j_gene: TRBJ2-2
abundance: NA

CDR3nt: TGCAGCGCCGGCGGGGGGGCAAATGAGCAGTTCTTC
CDR3aa: CSAGGGANEQFF
v_gene: TRBV29-1
d_gene: TRBD2
len: 12
j_gene: TRBJ2-1
abundance: NA

CDR3nt: TGTGCCAGCAGCTTTAAGACTGTAGGCTACGAGCAGTACTTC
CDR3aa: CASSFKTVGYEQYF
v_gene: TRBV5-5
d_gene: NA
len: 14
j_gene: TRBJ2-7
abundance: NA

CDR3nt: TGTGCCAGCAGCGCCCGGGCCTTGAAGGGTACCGGGGAGCTGTTTTTT
CDR3aa: CASSARALKGTGELFF
v_gene: TRBV9
d_gene: NA
len: 16
j_gene: TRBJ2-2
abundance: NA

CDR3nt: TGCGCCAGCAAAATCCCTCCGCTGAACACTGAAGCTTTCTTT
CDR3aa: CASKIPPLNTEAFF
v_gene: TRBV10-1
d_gene: NA
len: 14
j_gene: TRBJ1-1
abundance: NA

CDR3nt: TGCGCCAGCAGCCAAGGTTTACAGGGCGCAGGAGGCTACACCTTC
CDR3aa: CASSQGLQGAGGYTF
v_gene: TRBV4-3
d_gene: NA
len: 15
j_gene: TRBJ1-2
abundance: NA

CDR3nt: TGTGCCACCAGCAGTTCGGAGCGTTTTACCCATGGAAACACCATATATTTT
CDR3aa: CATSSSERFTHGNTIYF
v_gene: TRBV15
d_gene: NA
len: 17
j_gene: TRBJ1-3
abundance: few

CDR3nt: TGTGCCAGCACCCTAAAAAGGGGTTGGGAGACCCAGTACTTC
CDR3aa: CASTLKRGWETQYF
v_gene: TRBV21-1
d_gene: NA
len: 14
j_gene: TRBJ2-5
abundance: NA

CDR3nt: TGTGCCTGGAGACGAGGCCCCAGCTCCTACGAGCAGTACTTC
CDR3aa: CAWRRGPSSYEQYF
v_gene: TRBV30
d_gene: NA
len: 14
j_gene: TRBJ2-7
abundance: NA

CDR3nt: TGTGCCTGGAGCCAGGGAGCAGGAGACACTGAAGCTTTCTTT
CDR3aa: CAWSQGAGDTEAFF
v_gene: TRBV30
d_gene: NA
len: 14
j_gene: TRBJ1-1
abundance: NA

CDR3nt: TGTGCCAGCAGTTACCGGGAGGCCCCCTACGAGCAGTACTTC
CDR3aa: CASSYREAPYEQYF
v_gene: TRBV6-6
d_gene: TRBD2
len: 14
j_gene: TRBJ2-7
abundance: NA

CDR3nt: TGTGCCAGCAGCTTGGGGTCGATCGGGACAGGGGTGGGTCAGCCCCAGCATTTT
CDR3aa: CASSLGSIGTGVGQPQHF
v_gene: TRBV5-6
d_gene: TRBD1
len: 18
j_gene: TRBJ1-5
abundance: NA

CDR3nt: TGTGCCAGCAGCGCTAGGGACAGCCTTTGGGAACTGTTTTTT
CDR3aa: CASSARDSLWELFF
v_gene: TRBV3-1/TRBV3-2
d_gene: TRBD1
len: 14
j_gene: TRBJ1-4
abundance: NA

CDR3nt: TGCGCCAGCAGCCTCGAGGTGGGACAGCCTTCCTACGAGCAGTACTTC
CDR3aa: CASSLEVGQPSYEQYF
v_gene: TRBV4-1
d_gene: TRBD1
len: 16
j_gene: TRBJ2-7
abundance: once

CDR3nt: TGTGCCAGCAGTCCGGATCCGGGACAGGTTTATGGCTACACCTTC
CDR3aa: CASSPDPGQVYGYTF
v_gene: TRBV6-5
d_gene: TRBD1
len: 15
j_gene: TRBJ1-2
abundance: NA

CDR3nt: TGCGCCAGCAGCTTGGAGCCAAACGGAGTCTACGAGCAGTACTTC
CDR3aa: CASSLEPNGVYEQYF
v_gene: TRBV5-1
d_gene: NA
len: 15
j_gene: TRBJ2-7
abundance: many

CDR3nt: TGTGCCAGCAGCTTTGAAAAGGCTTCACCCCTCCACTTT
CDR3aa: CASSFEKASPLHF
v_gene: TRBV7-2
d_gene: NA
len: 13
j_gene: TRBJ1-6
abundance: NA

CDR3nt: TGTGCCAGCAGCTTAGTGTCGGGGGGGGTAAGCAATCAGCCCCAGCATTTT
CDR3aa: CASSLVSGGVSNQPQHF
v_gene: TRBV7-2
d_gene: NA
len: 17
j_gene: TRBJ1-5
abundance: NA

CDR3nt: TGTGCCAGCAGAAGTCCGACAGCGCCCTATGGCTACACCTTC
CDR3aa: CASRSPTAPYGYTF
v_gene: TRBV6-5
d_gene: NA
len: 14
j_gene: TRBJ1-2
abundance: once

CDR3nt: TGTGCCAGCAGCCCCGGGACAGATGAAAAACTGTTTTTT
CDR3aa: CASSPGTDEKLFF
v_gene: TRBV6-2/TRBV6-3
d_gene: TRBD1
len: 13
j_gene: TRBJ1-4
abundance: NA

CDR3nt: TGTGCCAGTAGTATAGTCTCATATCAGCCCCAGCATTTT
CDR3aa: CASSIVSYQPQHF
v_gene: TRBV19
d_gene: NA
len: 13
j_gene: TRBJ1-5
abundance: NA

CDR3nt: TGTGCCAGCAGCTTAGTTTGGGATCAGCGAAATGAGCAGTTCTTC
CDR3aa: CASSLVWDQRNEQFF
v_gene: TRBV7-2
d_gene: NA
len: 15
j_gene: TRBJ2-1
abundance: NA

CDR3nt: TGTGCCAGCAGTTTAGGACCCAACTATGGCTACACCTTC
CDR3aa: CASSLGPNYGYTF
v_gene: TRBV12-3/TRBV12-4
d_gene: NA
len: 13
j_gene: TRBJ1-2
abundance: NA

CDR3nt: TGTGCCAGCAGATCCGGGGGGGCGGGTGAGACCCAGTACTTC
CDR3aa: CASRSGGAGETQYF
v_gene: TRBV5-4
d_gene: TRBD2
len: 14
j_gene: TRBJ2-5
abundance: NA